This passage covers 4 T cell receptor beta chains from one sample sequenced in a study of beta chain features in type 1 diabetes. Findings of the study overall: In every one of the four CD4+ subsets, TCRB CDR3s were moderately but significantly shorter in Type 1 diabetes patients.

Their antigen targets remain unknown. Expressed TCRB transcripts were sequenced because the isolated RNA had all been reverse transcribed beforehand. This table comes from immunoSEQ multiplex PCR, and its TCRdb copy is limited to in-frame clones, with some not included. The repertoire holds more than 250,000 clones, with roughly 21% as singletons. The sequencing input was naive CD4+ T cells from blood. These receptors all stem from a middle-aged woman with type 1 diabetes.

The chain employs TRBV7-3 and TRBJ1-2, with TRBD1 matching over 8 bases. The CDR3 extends over 13 amino acids. Germline V gives CDR1 SGHTA, CDR2 FQGTGA. The ends lost 4 bases at V and 3 bases at J; junction bases unmatched: 1. CDR3 amino acids: CASSSDRDYGYTF. The DNA for the CDR3 is TGTGCCAGCAGCTCGGACAGGGACTATGGCTACACCTTC.

This clone was detected a few times. The chain carries TRBV4-3 and TRBJ2-1; 10 bases are a match to TRBD2. This CDR3 region has 15 residues. Germline assignment: CDR1 LGHNA and CDR2 YSLEER. After removal of 3 bases from V and 4 bases from J, the junction contained 3 bases not matched to a gene. CDR3 bases: TGCGCCAGCAGCCACCAGACTAGCGGGTACAATGAGCAGTTCTTC. This translates into CASSHQTSGYNEQFF.

The rearrangement links TRBV4-3 to TRBJ1-2, with D possibly being TRBD1 (6 bases). Between the trimmed V and J ends, which lost 8 bases and 10 bases, there was a span of 23 bases. This CDR3 comprises 14 residues. CDR1 and CDR2 (germline): LGHNA, YSLEER. The CDR3 sequence: CASGNRVASIDYTF. The CDR3 nucleotides read TGCGCCAGCGGTAACAGGGTGGCCTCAATCGACTACACCTTC.

Only a few counts were recorded for this clone. J is TRBJ1-1 and V is TRBV29-1; perhaps TRBD1 as D (6 bases). This CDR3 spans 13 amino acids. V lost 4 bases, J lost 5 bases, and 14 bases lay in between. CDR1 is SQVTM and CDR2 is ANQGSEA in the germline V gene. CDR3 sequence reads: CSVARGRGTEAFF. The CDR3, as DNA: TGCAGCGTTGCCAGGGGTCGAGGAACTGAAGCTTTCTTT.